This T cell receptor (beta chain) was profiled in a study of T-cell memory formation after mild COVID-19. Trimming shortened V by 1 base and J by 4 bases, and 15 bases separated the two germline ends. CDR1 is SGHDN and CDR2 is FVKESK in the germline V gene. The CDR3 is made up of 16 amino acids. In TCRdb, the 5' RACE reads were re-called with MiXCR into one record per CDR3 protein. Seen here are 300,000 to 400,000 distinct CDR3 sequences, about 15% observed once, and the top ten hold around 22%. The sample holds a few counts of this clonotype. The receptor comes from a man younger than 30 who had mild COVID-19 (a few samples of this study predate the infection). Cell type and time point are not known. The V call is TRBV14, the J call TRBJ2-3, with D possibly being TRBD2 (7 bases). The material sequenced was PBMCs or a T cell subset sorted from them (not recorded which). CDR3 residues: CASSQVGGGASDTQYF. The CDR3 DNA follows: TGTGCCAGCAGCCAAGTTGGAGGGGGGGCCTCAGATACGCAGTATTTT. Full variable domain (remainder filled in from reference TRBV14 and TRBJ2-3): EAGVTQFPSHSVIEKGQTVTLRCDPISGHDNLYWYRRVMGKEIKFLLHFVKESKQDESGMPNNRFLAERTGGTYSTLKVQPAELEDSGVYFCASSQVGGGASDTQYFGPGTRLTVL.